This T cell receptor (beta chain) was profiled in a study of blood T cell repertoires in COVID-19. About the research overall: Sources were T cells, B-cell-depleted T cells, or PBMCs; the material itself was cDNA or gDNA.

CDR1 and CDR2 (germline): SEHNR, FQNEAQ (reference sequence). After removal of 4 bases from V and 7 bases from J, the junction contained 8 bases not matched to a gene. The CDR3 consists of 14 residues. Source study methods: Researchers report that nucleated cell counts were estimated from reference gene primer amplification. TCRdb keeps only in-frame clones here, not all; method: immunoSEQ multiplex PCR. The V and J calls and the clone size are those of that table, but D and trimming were determined from the DNA. The table has 150,000 to 200,000 clones, roughly four fifths seen once. The TCR comes from a human donor with acute or convalescent COVID-19. The donor label of this sample is uncertain. V gene TRBV7-9 combines with J gene TRBJ2-7, with 9 bases aligning to TRBD2. Source material: peripheral blood. The CDR3 spells CASSSAGGRVEQYF. In nucleotides, the CDR3 is TGTGCCAGCAGCTCCGCGGGGGGGAGGGTGGAGCAGTACTTC.